This T cell receptor beta chain is drawn from a study of T cells after yellow fever vaccination. As for the study in general: For low cell numbers, libraries were made with SMART-Seq v4 Ultra Low Input. Findings of the study overall: Reappearance after the booster was seen for most primary-vaccination clones, at roughly 96% CD4 and 70% to 90% CD8. Peaking on day 5 versus 15, the secondary response was faster but weaker.

V was pared by 8 bases and J by 0 bases, with 14 bases between. The CDR3 covers 14 residues. Germline V CDR1 and CDR2: GTSNPN, SVGIG (reference sequence). TCRdb called the 5' RACE reads again in MiXCR, with one record for every CDR3 protein. The table lists hundreds of thousands of distinct CDR3 sequences, around 10% of them singletons. This clonotype was counted between two and nine times. Its target is not known. The source material was CD4+ T cells sorted from PBMCs, sampled 5 days after the yellow fever booster vaccination. The rearrangement links TRBV30 to TRBJ2-1; D might be TRBD1 or TRBD2, each matching 5 bases. This TCR derives from a man younger than 35 who received the YFV17D yellow fever vaccine. The CDR3 DNA reads TGTGCCGGGGTACAGGACTCCTCCTACAATGAGCAGTTCTTC. The encoded protein is CAGVQDSSYNEQFF.